This TCR beta chain originates from a study of long-term antiretroviral therapy in people with HIV. Study-level results: Those clones which expanded before ART made up the dominant part of the repertoire at all time points. After ART, diversity increased yet remained lower than transplant donor controls. Possibly under older ART regimens, blood was drawn between about 2003 and 2017.

Trimming pared 5 bases from V and 0 bases from J, leaving 14 bases between. CDR1 SGHVS and CDR2 FNYEAQ come from the germline V gene. This CDR3 has 16 amino acids. Worth noting for this clone: Its antigen is undetermined.

It was version v3.0 of the immunoSEQ assay that was run at survey level. TCRdb keeps only in-frame clones here, not all; method: immunoSEQ multiplex PCR. This table holds 25,000 to 35,000 clones, about 96% found once. The material sequenced was unsorted PBMCs, taken 6.9 years after starting antiretroviral therapy. The J gene is TRBJ1-3, the V gene TRBV7-6; weak D call: TRBD1 (5 bases). The clonotype originates from a man aged 25 to 40 with HIV. The CDR3 DNA is TGTGCCAGCAGCACGCCAAAGGGGTTCTCTGGAAACACCATATATTTT. It is translated as CASSTPKGFSGNTIYF.